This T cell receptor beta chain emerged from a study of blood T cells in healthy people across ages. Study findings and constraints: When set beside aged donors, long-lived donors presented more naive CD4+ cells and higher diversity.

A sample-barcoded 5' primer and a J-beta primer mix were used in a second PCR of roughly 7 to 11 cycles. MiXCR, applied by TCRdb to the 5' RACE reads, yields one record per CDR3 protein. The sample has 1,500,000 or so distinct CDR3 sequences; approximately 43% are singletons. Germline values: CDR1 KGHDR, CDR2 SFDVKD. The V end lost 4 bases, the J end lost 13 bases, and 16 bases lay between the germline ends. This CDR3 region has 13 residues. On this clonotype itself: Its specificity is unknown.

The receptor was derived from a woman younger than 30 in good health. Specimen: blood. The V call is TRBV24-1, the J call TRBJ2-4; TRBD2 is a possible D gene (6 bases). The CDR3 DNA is TGTGCCACCAGTGACGCCAGACTAGATCGGCAGTACTTC. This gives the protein CATSDARLDRQYF.